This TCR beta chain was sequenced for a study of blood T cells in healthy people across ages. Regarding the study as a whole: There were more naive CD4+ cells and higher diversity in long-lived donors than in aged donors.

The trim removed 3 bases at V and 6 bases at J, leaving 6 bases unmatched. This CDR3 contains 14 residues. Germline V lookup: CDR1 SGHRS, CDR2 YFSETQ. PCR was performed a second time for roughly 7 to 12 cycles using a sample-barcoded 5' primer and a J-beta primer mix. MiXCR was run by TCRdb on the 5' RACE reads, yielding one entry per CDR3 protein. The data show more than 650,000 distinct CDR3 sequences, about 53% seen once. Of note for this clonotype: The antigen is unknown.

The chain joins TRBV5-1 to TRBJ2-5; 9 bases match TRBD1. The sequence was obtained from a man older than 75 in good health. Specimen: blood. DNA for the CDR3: TGCGCCAGCAGCTCAGGGACAGGGACGAAGACCCAGTACTTC. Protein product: CASSSGTGTKTQYF. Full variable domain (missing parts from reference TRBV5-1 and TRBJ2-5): KAGVTQTPRYLIKTRGQQVTLSCSPISGHRSVSWYQQTPGQGLQFLFEYFSETQRNKGNFPGRFSGRQFSNSRSEMNVSTLELGDSALYLCASSSGTGTKTQYFGPGTRLLVL.